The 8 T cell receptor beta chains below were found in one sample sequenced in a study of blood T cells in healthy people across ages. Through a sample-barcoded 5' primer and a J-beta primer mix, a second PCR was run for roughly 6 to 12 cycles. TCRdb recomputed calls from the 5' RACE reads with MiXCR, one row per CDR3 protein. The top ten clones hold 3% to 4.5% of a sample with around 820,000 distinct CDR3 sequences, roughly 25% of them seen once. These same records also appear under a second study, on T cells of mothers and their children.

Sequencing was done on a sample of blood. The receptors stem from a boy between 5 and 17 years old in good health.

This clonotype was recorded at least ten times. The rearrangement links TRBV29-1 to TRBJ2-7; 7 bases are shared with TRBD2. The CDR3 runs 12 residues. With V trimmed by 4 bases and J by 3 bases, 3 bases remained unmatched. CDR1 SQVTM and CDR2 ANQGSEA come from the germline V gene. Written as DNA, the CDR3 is TGCAGCGTTGTCCAGCGGGGCTACGAGCAGTACTTC. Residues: CSVVQRGYEQYF.

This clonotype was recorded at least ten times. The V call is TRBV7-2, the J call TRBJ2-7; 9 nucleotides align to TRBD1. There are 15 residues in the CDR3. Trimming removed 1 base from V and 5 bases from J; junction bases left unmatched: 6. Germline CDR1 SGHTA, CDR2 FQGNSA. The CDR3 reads CASSLVGQGRDEQYF. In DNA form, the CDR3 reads TGTGCCAGCAGCTTAGTAGGACAGGGGCGAGACGAGCAGTACTTC.

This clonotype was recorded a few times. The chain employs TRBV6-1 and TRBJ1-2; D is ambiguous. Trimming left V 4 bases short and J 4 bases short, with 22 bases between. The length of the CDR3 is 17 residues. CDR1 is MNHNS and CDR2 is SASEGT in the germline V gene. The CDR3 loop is CASSVGTGNSMIYGYTF. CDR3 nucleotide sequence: TGTGCCAGCAGTGTCGGAACGGGCAACAGCATGATCTATGGCTACACCTTC.

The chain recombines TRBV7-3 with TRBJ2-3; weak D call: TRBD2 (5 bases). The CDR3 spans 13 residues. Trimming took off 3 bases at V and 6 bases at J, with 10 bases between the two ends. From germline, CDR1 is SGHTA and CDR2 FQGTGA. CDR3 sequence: CASSFRTGDTQYF. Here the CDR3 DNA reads TGTGCCAGCAGCTTCCGGACGGGGGATACGCAGTATTTT.

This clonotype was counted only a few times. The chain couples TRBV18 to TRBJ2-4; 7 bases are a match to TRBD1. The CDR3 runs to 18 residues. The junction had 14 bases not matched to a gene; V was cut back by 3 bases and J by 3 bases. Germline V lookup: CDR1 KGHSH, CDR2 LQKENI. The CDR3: CASSPPLFRDSSKNIQYF. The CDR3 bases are TGTGCCAGCTCACCTCCTCTTTTCAGGGACAGCAGCAAAAACATTCAGTACTTC.

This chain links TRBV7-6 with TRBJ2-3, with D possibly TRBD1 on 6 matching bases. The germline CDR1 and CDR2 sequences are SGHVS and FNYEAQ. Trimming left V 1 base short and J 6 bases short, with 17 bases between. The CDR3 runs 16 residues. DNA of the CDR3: TGTGCCAGCAGCTTAGTGGAGGCAGGGGTAGTGGATACGCAGTATTTT. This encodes CASSLVEAGVVDTQYF. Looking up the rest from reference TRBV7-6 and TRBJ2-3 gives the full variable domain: GAGVSQSPRYKVTKRGQDVALRCDPISGHVSLYWYRQALGQGPEFLTYFNYEAQQDKSGLPNDRFSAERPEGSISTLTIQRTEQRDSAMYRCASSLVEAGVVDTQYFGPGTRLTVL.

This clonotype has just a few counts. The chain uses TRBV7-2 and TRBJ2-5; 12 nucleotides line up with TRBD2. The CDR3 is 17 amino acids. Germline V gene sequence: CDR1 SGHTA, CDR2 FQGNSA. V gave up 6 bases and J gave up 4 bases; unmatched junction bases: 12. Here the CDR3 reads CASSAYGLAGLGETQYF. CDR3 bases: TGTGCCAGCAGTGCCTACGGACTAGCGGGGCTAGGAGAGACCCAGTACTTC.

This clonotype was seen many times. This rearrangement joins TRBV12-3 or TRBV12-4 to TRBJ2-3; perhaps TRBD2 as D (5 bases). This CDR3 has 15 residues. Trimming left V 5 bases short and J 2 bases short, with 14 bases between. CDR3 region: CASSAEGLNTDTQYF. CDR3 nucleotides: TGTGCCAGCAGTGCAGAGGGTCTGAACACAGATACGCAGTATTTT.